This TCR beta chain came from a study of blood T cells in healthy people across ages. Findings of the study overall: Nothing was known about donor CMV status, and this possibly confounded expanded clonotype changes.

Combining a sample-barcoded 5' primer with a J-beta primer mix, a second PCR ran for roughly 6 to 12 cycles. TCRdb used MiXCR to reprocess the 5' RACE reads, holding one entry per CDR3 protein. The sample records 1.5 million to 2 million distinct CDR3 sequences, about 50% being singletons. A few counts support this clonotype. The target antigen is unknown. This sequence originates from a woman aged 40 to 49 in good health. The sequenced sample consisted of blood.

As DNA, the CDR3 is TGTGCCAGCAGTTCGCGGGGACCGGTCACAGATACGCAGTATTTT. It specifies CASSSRGPVTDTQYF. The chain employs TRBV7-2 and TRBJ2-3; perhaps TRBD2 as D (6 bases). In germline, CDR1 is SGHTA, CDR2 FQGNSA. Between the trimmed V and J ends, which lost 6 bases and 2 bases, there was a span of 15 bases. This CDR3 is 15 amino acids long.